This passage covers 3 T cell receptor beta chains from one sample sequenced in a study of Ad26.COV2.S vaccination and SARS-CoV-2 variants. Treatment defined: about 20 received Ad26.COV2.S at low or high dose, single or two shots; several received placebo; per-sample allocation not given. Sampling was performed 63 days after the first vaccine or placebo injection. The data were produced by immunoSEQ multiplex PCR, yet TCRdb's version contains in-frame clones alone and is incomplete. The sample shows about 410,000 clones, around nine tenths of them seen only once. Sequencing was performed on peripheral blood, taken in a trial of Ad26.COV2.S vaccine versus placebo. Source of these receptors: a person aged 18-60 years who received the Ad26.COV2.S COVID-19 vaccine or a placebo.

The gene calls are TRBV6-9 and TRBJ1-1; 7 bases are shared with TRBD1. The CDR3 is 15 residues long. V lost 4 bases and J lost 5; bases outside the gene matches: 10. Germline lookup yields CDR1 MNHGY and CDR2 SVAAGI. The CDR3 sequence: CASSSTGRDRTEAFF. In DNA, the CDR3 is TGTGCCAGCAGTTCGACAGGGAGGGATCGGACTGAAGCTTTCTTT.

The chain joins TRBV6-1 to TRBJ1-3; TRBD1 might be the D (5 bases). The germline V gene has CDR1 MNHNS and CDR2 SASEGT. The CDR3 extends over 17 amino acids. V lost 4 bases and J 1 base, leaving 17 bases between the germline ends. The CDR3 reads CASSVGDGPNSGNTIYF. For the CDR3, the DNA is TGTGCCAGCAGTGTGGGGGACGGCCCAAATTCTGGAAACACCATATATTTT.

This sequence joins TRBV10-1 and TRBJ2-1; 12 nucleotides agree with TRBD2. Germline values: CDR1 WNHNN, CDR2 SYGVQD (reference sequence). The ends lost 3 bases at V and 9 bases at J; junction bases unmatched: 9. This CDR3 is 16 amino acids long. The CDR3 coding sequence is TGCGCCAGCAGTGAATGGCTAGCGGGAGGGCGAAGTGAGCAGTTCTTC. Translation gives CASSEWLAGGRSEQFF.